The source of this T cell receptor (beta chain) is a study of control samples from healthy donors and cancer patients. The data were produced by immunoSEQ multiplex PCR, yet TCRdb's version contains in-frame clones alone and is incomplete. This sample yields 150,000 to 200,000 clones, of which 85% to 95% are seen a single time; roughly 1.5% belongs to the top ten. With 3 bases removed from V and 14 bases from J, the gap between germline ends came to 17 bases. The CDR3 contains 14 residues. Looked up from germline, CDR1 is MNHNS and CDR2 is SASEGT. This receptor was obtained from a man aged 25 to 40 in good health. The chain carries TRBV6-1 and TRBJ1-6, with D possibly being TRBD1 (5 bases). Sequencing used blood. CDR3 protein: CASSDIGRVIALHF. The CDR3 DNA reads TGTGCCAGCAGTGATATAGGCAGGGTAATTGCCCTCCACTTT.